The source of this T cell receptor (beta chain) is a study of blood T cell repertoires in COVID-19. Unmatched junction bases numbered 9, after V lost 3 bases and J lost 4 bases. Germline V gene lookup returns CDR1 KGHSH and CDR2 LQKENI. The CDR3 runs to 17 residues. Seattle enrolled patients during active infection and tracked them longitudinally. Measured with immunoSEQ multiplex PCR; TCRdb has only the in-frame clones, and not every one. The sample gives around 130,000 clones, approximately 90% of which show up once; 2.5% to 3% is in the top ten. The material sequenced was peripheral blood. The chain employs TRBV18 and TRBJ1-2; TRBD1 agrees at 12 bases. This TCR derives from a human donor with COVID-19, enrolled during active disease. The donor label of this sample is uncertain. The DNA of the CDR3 is TGTGCCAGCTCACCGGGACAGGGGGCCCCAATAAGCTATGGCTACACCTTC. Its protein is CASSPGQGAPISYGYTF.